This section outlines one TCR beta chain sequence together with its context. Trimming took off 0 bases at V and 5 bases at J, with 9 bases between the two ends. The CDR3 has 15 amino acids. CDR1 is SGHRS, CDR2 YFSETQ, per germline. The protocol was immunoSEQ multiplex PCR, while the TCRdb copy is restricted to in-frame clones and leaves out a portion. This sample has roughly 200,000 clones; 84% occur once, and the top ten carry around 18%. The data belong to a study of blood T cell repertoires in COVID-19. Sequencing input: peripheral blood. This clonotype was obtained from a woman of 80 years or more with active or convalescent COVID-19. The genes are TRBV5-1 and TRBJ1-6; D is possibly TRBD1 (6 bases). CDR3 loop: CASSLVQGHNSPLHF. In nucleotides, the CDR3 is TGCGCCAGCAGCTTGGTACAGGGACATAATTCACCCCTCCACTTT.